This TCR beta chain emerged from a study of T and B cells in COVID-19 patients. Study as a whole: Of roughly 22 active-infection patients, under 15 were critically ill with mechanical ventilation or extracorporeal membrane oxygenation. Notes on the study in general: The recovered cohort had more than 2,000 exclusive TCR clusters, including around 34 low generation probability clusters. Sorted SARS-CoV-2-responsive or tetramer+ T cells and CD4+, regulatory and CD8+ subsets were not yet sequenced. In COVID-19 patients, T cell receptor beta variable and joining gene use was reportedly strongly skewed.

Of note for this clonotype: As yet, its antigen is unknown.

TRB rearrangements were amplified by multiplex PCR with BIOMED2 TRB-A/B primers. TCRdb itself ran the multiplex PCR reads through MiXCR, one entry per CDR3 protein. Of 2,500 to 3,500 distinct CDR3 sequences in the sample, roughly 27% are singletons; the top ten hold 50% to 80%. TRB was amplified from about 240-490 ng of blood genomic DNA. This sequence was found in a human donor with active COVID-19. The donor label of this sample is uncertain. The sequenced sample consisted of blood.

CDR3 sequence (DNA): TGTGCCAGCAGACCAGACAGGGGTGGCAATCAGCCCCAGCATTTT. Encoded protein: CASRPDRGGNQPQHF. V gene TRBV12-3 or TRBV12-4 combines with J gene TRBJ1-5; 8 bases agree with TRBD1. After removal of 6 bases from V and 2 bases from J, the junction contained 6 bases not matched to a gene. There are 15 residues in the CDR3.